This paragraph reports one TCR beta chain. Its matching antigen is unknown. This record comes from a study of human T cells and chemical hapten exposure. Overall study: Upper-back patch tests with 0.01% DPC were read at 6 days.

General study results and limits: Donors were affected by alopecia, so their immune reaction might vary from that of healthy individuals.

TCRdb fed the RACE reads into MiXCR, producing one record per CDR3 protein. The sample contains 80,000 to 100,000 distinct CDR3 sequences, about 28% of which appear only once. The V segment lost 0 bases and the J segment 6 bases; nucleotides outside the gene matches: 11. CDR3 length: 18 amino acids. The time point was: patch test 3, about 24 weeks after DPC sensitization. Treatment here: therapeutic diphenylcyclopropenone sensitization with weekly scalp DPC. Unfractionated whole blood yielded total RNA. This sequence was found in a man aged 40-55 years with alopecia areata. Some clones in this sample may be carry-over from other donors' samples. The V call is TRBV12-3 or TRBV12-4, the J call TRBJ2-2; 9 bases align to TRBD2. The sequences come from whole blood, collected in connection with sensitization to the hapten diphenylcyclopropenone (DPC). CDR3 region: CASSLAQVGLAGPGELFF. Here the CDR3 DNA reads TGTGCCAGCAGTTTAGCGCAGGTTGGCCTAGCGGGACCCGGGGAGCTGTTTTTT.